This T cell receptor (beta chain) came from a study of blood T cell repertoires in COVID-19. This CDR3 region has 12 residues. V lost 1 base to trimming and J lost 9 bases, with 7 bases between them. This clone occurred once. The protocol was immunoSEQ multiplex PCR, while the TCRdb copy is restricted to in-frame clones and leaves out a portion. Of about 24,000 clones listed, 75% to 85% are singletons. The chain combines TRBV12-3 or TRBV12-4 with TRBJ2-1; D is ambiguous. This clonotype was sampled from a human donor in a cohort sampled during active COVID-19. The sample comprised peripheral blood. The CDR3 sequence: CASSLGISEQFF. In nucleotides, the CDR3 is TGTGCCAGCAGTTTAGGCATTAGTGAGCAGTTCTTC.